The 19 T cell receptor beta chains reported below all come from one sample, sequenced in a study of blood T cell repertoires in COVID-19. Measured with immunoSEQ multiplex PCR; TCRdb has only the in-frame clones, and not every one. The sample has fewer than 130,000 clones; 60% to 80% are singletons. What was sequenced was peripheral blood. The receptors originated from a woman older than 75 with active or convalescent COVID-19.

The genes are TRBV6-5 and TRBJ2-7, with 8 nucleotides matching TRBD2. Per germline, CDR1 MNHEY and CDR2 SVGAGI. V lost 5 bases, J lost 2 bases, and 8 bases stayed unmatched. The CDR3 has 15 residues. CDR3 sequence: CASSRTSTITYEQYF. CDR3 sequence (DNA): TGTGCCAGCAGTAGGACTAGCACTATCACCTACGAGCAGTACTTC.

This clone was observed a single time. The rearrangement uses TRBV7-2 and TRBJ2-7; 11 bases are a match to TRBD2. Germline CDR1 reads SGHTA; CDR2 reads FQGNSA. V lost 4 bases to trimming and J lost 2 bases; unmatched junction nucleotides: 1. CDR3 length equals 14 residues. The CDR3 DNA reads TGTGCCAGCAGCTCGGGACTAGCGGCCTACGAGCAGTACTTC. This gives the protein CASSSGLAAYEQYF.

Ten or more counts support this clone. This rearrangement joins TRBV3-1 (or the pseudogene TRBV3-2) to TRBJ2-7; tentative D call: TRBD1 (6 bases). Trimming removed 5 bases at V and 2 bases at J, with 7 bases between. The germline gives CDR1 LGHDT, CDR2 YNNKEL (reference sequence). This CDR3 is 12 amino acids long. The CDR3 nucleotides read TGTGCCAGCAGCTCAGGGGCCTACGAGCAGTACTTC. Protein sequence: CASSSGAYEQYF.

V usage is TRBV5-6 and J usage is TRBJ2-2; TRBD2 matches at 12 bases. J gave up 3 bases and V 1 base, and 7 bases lay outside the gene matches. The CDR3 consists of 18 residues. Germline lookup yields CDR1 SGHDT and CDR2 YYEEEE. DNA of the CDR3: TGTGCCAGCAGCTTGATTGGACTAGCGGGAAACTACACCGGGGAGCTGTTTTTT. Protein: CASSLIGLAGNYTGELFF.

This chain connects TRBV3-1 (or the pseudogene TRBV3-2) to TRBJ1-4, with D maybe TRBD1 (5 bases). The germline V gene encodes CDR1 LGHDT and CDR2 YNNKEL (reference sequence). V shed 0 bases and J shed 1 base, with 9 bases lying between them. The CDR3 runs to 16 residues. CDR3 DNA sequence: TGTGCCAGCAGCCAAGACAGGGACTTAACTAATGAAAAACTGTTTTTT. This encodes CASSQDRDLTNEKLFF.

V gene TRBV9 combines with J gene TRBJ2-3; TRBD2 agrees at 7 bases. Germline values: CDR1 SGDLS, CDR2 YYNGEE. The junction had 6 bases not matched to a gene; V was cut back by 3 bases and J by 2 bases. The CDR3 is 15 residues long. In DNA, the CDR3 is TGTGCCAGCAGCGATCTGGGACTACTCACAGATACGCAGTATTTT. The encoded protein is CASSDLGLLTDTQYF.

The gene calls are TRBV2 and TRBJ2-5, with TRBD2 as a possible D gene (5 bases). This CDR3 region has 14 residues. V lost 5 bases and J lost 0, with 10 bases in between. The germline CDR1 and CDR2 sequences are SNHLY and FYNNEI. CDR3 DNA: TGTGCCAGCAGTTCCGGGAACCACCAAGAGACCCAGTACTTC. As protein: CASSSGNHQETQYF.

The V gene is TRBV27, the J gene TRBJ2-7, with 9 bases matching TRBD2. This CDR3 spans 15 amino acids. Germline CDR1 and CDR2: MNHEY and SMNVEV (reference sequence). J lost 3 bases, V lost 7 bases, and 10 bases had no gene match. CDR3 sequence reads: CASTSWGSGSYEQYF. The CDR3 bases are TGTGCCAGCACCTCATGGGGTAGCGGGAGCTACGAGCAGTACTTC.

The chain employs TRBV30 and TRBJ1-4; D call uncertain. V lost 2 bases and J 7 bases, leaving 11 bases between the germline ends. Germline values: CDR1 GTSNPN, CDR2 SVGIG (reference sequence). The CDR3 spans 13 residues. DNA for the CDR3: TGTGCCTGGAGTAAAGCGACGGCTGAAAAACTGTTTTTT. As protein: CAWSKATAEKLFF.

The V and J genes are TRBV6-6 and TRBJ2-5, with TRBD1 identical over 8 bases. The germline gives CDR1 MNHNY, CDR2 SVGAGI (reference sequence). J was trimmed by 7 bases and V by 6 bases; bases with no gene match: 13. The CDR3 is 15 residues long. The CDR3 nucleotides read TGTGCCAGCAGGCACCGGGACAGGTTGTATGGGACCCAGTACTTC. Translation gives CASRHRDRLYGTQYF.

This chain links TRBV9 with TRBJ1-5; 7 nucleotides line up with TRBD1. The trim removed 5 bases at V and 4 bases at J, leaving 3 bases unmatched. The germline gives CDR1 SGDLS, CDR2 YYNGEE. The CDR3 totals 13 residues. CDR3 amino acids: CASSRQGNQPQHF. Written as DNA, the CDR3 is TGTGCCAGCAGTCGACAGGGAAATCAGCCCCAGCATTTT.

Here the CDR3 reads CASSESSGTDTQYF. CDR3 in DNA: TGTGCCAGCAGTGAGTCTAGCGGAACAGATACGCAGTATTTT. V and J are TRBV2 and TRBJ2-3; 7 positions agree with TRBD2. Trimming at V came to 3 bases and at J to 3 bases, leaving 3 bases not matched to a gene. The germline CDR1 and CDR2 sequences are SNHLY and FYNNEI. The CDR3 is made up of 14 amino acids.

The chain couples TRBV11-2 to TRBJ1-1; possibly TRBD1 for D (6 bases). CDR1 SGHAT and CDR2 FQNNGV come from the germline V gene. This CDR3 region has 15 residues. Deletions cut 2 bases from V and 1 base from J, with 11 bases between. The CDR3 coding sequence is TGTGCCAGCAGCTTAACGGGACACCCGAACACTGAAGCTTTCTTT. It translates to CASSLTGHPNTEAFF.

This chain joins TRBV28 and TRBJ2-5; 11 nucleotides match TRBD2. V gave up 11 bases and J gave up 6 bases; unmatched junction bases: 17. The CDR3 totals 16 residues. Germline V gives CDR1 MDHEN, CDR2 SYDVKM. Here the CDR3 DNA reads TGTGCCTCAAAAACAACCGGGGCTAGCGGGAGGAAGACCCAGTACTTC. This translates into CASKTTGASGRKTQYF. Full variable domain (remainder filled in from reference TRBV28 and TRBJ2-5): DVKVTQSSRYLVKRTGEKVFLECVQDMDHENMFWYRQDPGLGLRLIYFSYDVKMKEKGDIPEGYSVSREKKERFSLILESASTNQTSMYLCASKTTGASGRKTQYFGPGTRLLVL.

The genes are TRBV25-1 and TRBJ2-3, with 11 positions matching TRBD2. Germline values: CDR1 MGHDK, CDR2 SYGVNS. V lost 5 bases and J lost 2; bases outside the gene matches: 6. There are 16 residues in the CDR3. CDR3 sequence reads: CASSTTSGTYTDTQYF. CDR3 bases: TGTGCCAGCAGTACGACTAGCGGGACCTACACAGATACGCAGTATTTT.

The gene calls are TRBV7-7 and TRBJ2-7, with TRBD2 matching over 13 bases. V lost 6 bases, J lost 4 bases, and 6 bases stayed unmatched. The CDR3 totals 15 residues. Germline values: CDR1 SSHAT, CDR2 FNYEAQ (reference sequence). CDR3 loop: CASSRGTSGNYEQYF. The CDR3 DNA sequence: TGTGCCAGCAGTCGGGGGACTAGCGGGAATTACGAGCAGTACTTC.

The V gene is TRBV6-5, the J gene TRBJ2-2; TRBD1 matches 9 bases. The CDR3 spans 14 residues. CDR1 MNHEY and CDR2 SVGAGI come from the germline V gene. Unmatched junction bases numbered 5, after V lost 9 bases and J lost 3 bases. DNA for the CDR3: TGTGCCAGTACCGGGACAGGGCACACCGGGGAGCTGTTTTTT. It yields the protein CASTGTGHTGELFF.

The V gene is TRBV29-1, the J gene TRBJ2-5; 7 nucleotides match TRBD1. The CDR3 totals 17 residues. V gave up 0 bases and J gave up 5 bases; unmatched junction bases: 15. The germline V gene has CDR1 SQVTM and CDR2 ANQGSEA. CDR3 amino acids: CSVEDRGRQGSSETQYF. In nucleotides, the CDR3 is TGCAGCGTTGAAGATCGGGGACGACAGGGTTCGTCCGAGACCCAGTACTTC. Full variable domain (outside the CDR3, taken from reference TRBV29-1 and TRBJ2-5): SAVISQKPSRDICQRGTSLTIQCQVDSQVTMMFWYRQQPGQSLTLIATANQGSEATYESGFVIDKFPISRPNLTFSTLTVSNMSPEDSSIYLCSVEDRGRQGSSETQYFGPGTRLLVL.

As DNA, the CDR3 is TGTGCCAGCAGCCAAGACAGAGCCCATATCTCCTACGAGCAGTACTTC. Its protein product is CASSQDRAHISYEQYF. The chain combines TRBV7-2 with TRBJ2-7; TRBD1 is a possible D gene (5 bases). V was trimmed by 5 bases and J by 0 bases, leaving 17 bases between them. The germline CDR1 and CDR2 sequences are SGHTA and FQGNSA. CDR3 length: 16 residues.